The rows below give T cell receptor beta chains drawn from one sample of a study of identical twins. TCRdb itself ran the 5' RACE reads through MiXCR, one entry per CDR3 protein. Of 650,000 to 750,000 distinct CDR3 sequences listed, over 20% are singletons. In addition, the sample was reused for a study of T cells expressing NK-cell markers.

Sequenced sample: PBMCs. These receptors all stem from a woman younger than 35 in good health. CDR3s include the opening cysteine and the closing phenylalanine or tryptophan. A D gene is named only where the DNA matches it firmly. A row's size may be missing; if present it is once, few, many or a size class.

V: TRBV20-1; J: TRBJ2-3; length: 11; size: NA; D: NA; DNA: TGCAGTGCTACTAGACAGGACTTCAAGTATTTT; CDR3: CSATRQDFKYF
V: TRBV7-3; J: TRBJ2-5; length: 15; size: NA; D: TRBD2; DNA: TGTGCCAGCAGCTTAAGTAGCGGGGGCACTGAGACCCAGTACTTC; CDR3: CASSLSSGGTETQYF
V: TRBV5-1; J: TRBJ1-2; length: 16; size: NA; D: NA; DNA: TGCGCCAGCAGCTTGTCCACCGGGACGACGCTTAGTGGCTACACCTTC; CDR3: CASSLSTGTTLSGYTF
V: TRBV11-2; J: TRBJ2-5; length: 16; size: few; D: TRBD1; DNA: TGTGCCAGCAGCTTCCGACAGGGGCTCTTGGGGGAGACCCAGTACTTC; CDR3: CASSFRQGLLGETQYF
V: TRBV25-1; J: TRBJ2-6; length: 16; size: NA; D: NA; DNA: TGTGCCAGCAGTGACCCCGACAGCTCTGGGGCCAACGTCCTGACTTTC; CDR3: CASSDPDSSGANVLTF
V: TRBV5-1; J: TRBJ1-5; length: 15; size: many; D: NA; DNA: TGCGCCAGCAGCTTGGTCGGGGAGACCAATCAGCCCCAGCATTTT; CDR3: CASSLVGETNQPQHF
V: TRBV12-3/TRBV12-4; J: TRBJ2-1; length: 13; size: NA; D: NA; DNA: TGTGCCAGCAGGCCCGCCCCCTACAATGAGCAGTTCTTC; CDR3: CASRPAPYNEQFF
V: TRBV5-1; J: TRBJ2-1; length: 15; size: NA; D: NA; DNA: TGCGCCAGCAGCCCAACCGGGTCGGCTAACAATGAGCAGTTCTTC; CDR3: CASSPTGSANNEQFF
V: TRBV3-1; J: TRBJ2-7; length: 15; size: NA; D: NA; DNA: TGTGCCAGCAGCCAAGGGCCGGGGGGCCTCGGCGAGCAGTACTTC; CDR3: CASSQGPGGLGEQYF
V: TRBV12-3/TRBV12-4; J: TRBJ2-3; length: 20; size: few; D: TRBD1; DNA: TGTGCCAGCAGTTTAGGGGCGGACAGGGGAAAGGACTTTAGCACAGATACGCAGTATTTT; CDR3: CASSLGADRGKDFSTDTQYF
V: TRBV2; J: TRBJ2-1; length: 12; size: NA; D: NA; DNA: TGTGCCAGCAGTCTTAAGACCTATGAGCAGTTCTTC; CDR3: CASSLKTYEQFF
V: TRBV6-5; J: TRBJ2-3; length: 17; size: NA; D: TRBD2; DNA: TGTGCCAGCAGTTCCCGGCGTGGGGGAGGGGTTCTAAATACGCAGTATTTT; CDR3: CASSSRRGGGVLNTQYF
V: TRBV15; J: TRBJ1-6; length: 14; size: NA; D: NA; DNA: TGTGCCACCAGCAGAGATACCTCCCGCGGCCCCCTCCACTTT; CDR3: CATSRDTSRGPLHF
V: TRBV2; J: TRBJ1-3; length: 15; size: few; D: TRBD1; DNA: TGTGCCAGCAAGGACAGGTCCTTCTCTGGAAACACCATATATTTT; CDR3: CASKDRSFSGNTIYF
V: TRBV12-3/TRBV12-4; J: TRBJ2-7; length: 12; size: NA; D: NA; DNA: TGTGCCAGCAGCACCGAATACTACGAGCAGTACTTC; CDR3: CASSTEYYEQYF
V: TRBV6-5; J: TRBJ2-2; length: 14; size: few; D: NA; DNA: TGTGCCAGCAGTCACAGACAGACCACCGGGGAGCTGTTTTTT; CDR3: CASSHRQTTGELFF
V: TRBV29-1; J: TRBJ1-1; length: 13; size: NA; D: NA; DNA: TGCAGCGCCACTGTCCAGGTGAACACTGAAGCTTTCTTT; CDR3: CSATVQVNTEAFF
V: TRBV20-1; J: TRBJ2-5; length: 15; size: many; D: NA; DNA: TGCAGTGCTAGCTACCCGGGACTGACGAGGGAGACCCAGTACTTC; CDR3: CSASYPGLTRETQYF
V: TRBV6-2/TRBV6-3; J: TRBJ2-3; length: 16; size: NA; D: NA; DNA: TGTGCCAGCAGTTACAGTCAAGGCAGCCCCACAGATACGCAGTATTTT; CDR3: CASSYSQGSPTDTQYF
V: TRBV9; J: TRBJ1-2; length: 15; size: few; D: NA; DNA: TGTGCCAGCAGCGCCGGACGGTCGGGACCCTATGGCTACACCTTC; CDR3: CASSAGRSGPYGYTF
V: TRBV5-1; J: TRBJ2-1; length: 16; size: NA; D: TRBD2; DNA: TGCGCCAGCAGCGGGTCGTGGACTAGCGGTTACAATGAGCAGTTCTTC; CDR3: CASSGSWTSGYNEQFF
V: TRBV3-1; J: TRBJ2-7; length: 15; size: NA; D: NA; DNA: TGTGCCAGCAGCCAACTTACAGGAGACCTTTCCGAGCAGTACTTC; CDR3: CASSQLTGDLSEQYF
V: TRBV20-1; J: TRBJ2-3; length: 15; size: few; D: NA; DNA: TGCAGTGCATCACTAGCCCGCATTTCCACAGATACGCAGTATTTT; CDR3: CSASLARISTDTQYF
V: TRBV20-1; J: TRBJ2-1; length: 15; size: few; D: TRBD2; DNA: TGCAGTGCTTCCCGGACTAGCGGACGGAGAGGTGAGCAGTTCTTC; CDR3: CSASRTSGRRGEQFF
V: TRBV7-9; J: TRBJ2-4; length: 9; size: many; D: NA; DNA: TGTGCCCTGAGGGACATTTTCTACTTC; CDR3: CALRDIFYF
V: TRBV24-1; J: TRBJ2-1; length: 16; size: NA; D: TRBD2; DNA: TGTGCCACCAGTGATTTCGCCAGCGGGAGTGGGAATGAGCAGTTCTTC; CDR3: CATSDFASGSGNEQFF
V: TRBV6-5; J: TRBJ2-7; length: 14; size: few; D: TRBD1; DNA: TGTGCCAGCAGTTACAGTCAGGGGGCGTACGAGCAGTACTTC; CDR3: CASSYSQGAYEQYF
V: TRBV7-2; J: TRBJ2-3; length: 14; size: NA; D: NA; DNA: TGTGCCAGCAGCTTCAGGAGAGTGGCAGATACGCAGTATTTT; CDR3: CASSFRRVADTQYF
V: TRBV5-1; J: TRBJ1-1; length: 15; size: few; D: NA; DNA: TGCGCCAGCAGCTTGTTGGGCAACATGAACACTGAAGCTTTCTTT; CDR3: CASSLLGNMNTEAFF
V: TRBV18; J: TRBJ2-1; length: 14; size: few; D: NA; DNA: TGTGCCAGCTCACCACCGTACGGAAACAATGAGCAGTTCTTC; CDR3: CASSPPYGNNEQFF
V: TRBV12-3/TRBV12-4; J: TRBJ1-1; length: 12; size: many; D: NA; DNA: TGTGCCAGCAGTTCCCGTAACTTGGAAGCTTTCTTT; CDR3: CASSSRNLEAFF
V: TRBV7-3; J: TRBJ2-1; length: 12; size: NA; D: NA; DNA: TGTGCCAGCAGCTACAGGGCTAATGAGCAGTTCTTC; CDR3: CASSYRANEQFF
V: TRBV11-2; J: TRBJ2-7; length: 13; size: few; D: NA; DNA: TGTGCCAGCAGCGGATTAAGCTCCTACGAGCAGTACTTC; CDR3: CASSGLSSYEQYF
V: TRBV20-1; J: TRBJ2-4; length: 13; size: few; D: NA; DNA: TGCAGTGCCAGAGCGGGAGCCAAAAACATTCAGTACTTC; CDR3: CSARAGAKNIQYF
V: TRBV5-1; J: TRBJ2-2; length: 19; size: NA; D: TRBD1; DNA: TGCGCCAGCAGTGGTACCGGGACAGCAAACGGTCCAAACACCGGGGAGCTGTTTTTT; CDR3: CASSGTGTANGPNTGELFF
V: TRBV7-9; J: TRBJ1-2; length: 12; size: few; D: NA; DNA: TGTGCCAGCAGCTCCGGCGCCTATTGCTACACCTTC; CDR3: CASSSGAYCYTF
V: TRBV12-3/TRBV12-4; J: TRBJ2-7; length: 15; size: NA; D: NA; DNA: TGTGCCAGCAGTTTAATCGGGGGGCGAACCGACGAGCAGTACTTC; CDR3: CASSLIGGRTDEQYF
V: TRBV29-1; J: TRBJ2-1; length: 15; size: NA; D: NA; DNA: TGCAGCGTTCCCGCCTTCCGAAGCTCCTACAATGAGCAGTTCTTC; CDR3: CSVPAFRSSYNEQFF
V: TRBV7-2; J: TRBJ2-7; length: 15; size: few; D: TRBD2; DNA: TGTGCCAGCAGCCGGGGTAGCGGGCAAACCTACGAGCAGTACTTC; CDR3: CASSRGSGQTYEQYF
V: TRBV12-5; J: TRBJ1-1; length: 13; size: few; D: NA; DNA: TGTGCTAGTGGCGCTACTGGTTTGGACAAAGCTTTCTTT; CDR3: CASGATGLDKAFF
V: TRBV2; J: TRBJ2-6; length: 16; size: NA; D: NA; DNA: TGTGCCAGCAACCCGGGACTCCGAGCGGGGGCCAACGTCCTGACTTTC; CDR3: CASNPGLRAGANVLTF
V: TRBV29-1; J: TRBJ2-1; length: 16; size: few; D: TRBD1; DNA: TGCAGCGTACGCAGAACCGGGACAGGGAAACAGGTAGCCCAGTTCTTC; CDR3: CSVRRTGTGKQVAQFF
V: TRBV29-1; J: TRBJ2-1; length: 16; size: NA; D: TRBD2; DNA: TGCAGCGTTGTAGCTAGCGGGGGGCCTGCCTACAATGAGCAGTTCTTC; CDR3: CSVVASGGPAYNEQFF
V: TRBV7-2; J: TRBJ2-3; length: 14; size: few; D: TRBD2; DNA: TGTGCCAGCAGCTTAGAAGCGGGACTGGAGACGCAGTATTTT; CDR3: CASSLEAGLETQYF
V: TRBV5-1; J: TRBJ2-1; length: 13; size: many; D: NA; DNA: TGCGCCAGCAGCCGAGGCGGGGACAATGAGCAGTTCTTC; CDR3: CASSRGGDNEQFF
V: TRBV27; J: TRBJ1-2; length: 15; size: few; D: NA; DNA: TGTGCCAGCAGTCCGGGCAGGCGGAATAACTATGGCTACACCTTC; CDR3: CASSPGRRNNYGYTF
V: TRBV6-2/TRBV6-3; J: TRBJ2-3; length: 20; size: NA; D: TRBD2; DNA: TGTGCCAGCAGTTACTCGGAGGGACTAGCGGGGGGCTCCAGCACAGATACGCAGTATTTT; CDR3: CASSYSEGLAGGSSTDTQYF
V: TRBV4-2; J: TRBJ2-3; length: 18; size: NA; D: TRBD2; DNA: TGTGCCAGCAGCCCTCGACTAGCGGGGGGGCCGGAGGTAGATACGCAGTATTTT; CDR3: CASSPRLAGGPEVDTQYF
V: TRBV7-2; J: TRBJ2-5; length: 16; size: few; D: TRBD2; DNA: TGTGCCAGCAGCTTAGGATTAGCGGGAGTGATAGAGACCCAGTACTTC; CDR3: CASSLGLAGVIETQYF
V: TRBV29-1; J: TRBJ2-3; length: 14; size: NA; D: NA; DNA: TGCAGCGGGAAGGTTAGCGGCGCCACAGATACGCAGTATTTT; CDR3: CSGKVSGATDTQYF
V: TRBV9; J: TRBJ2-5; length: 15; size: few; D: NA; DNA: TGTGCCAGCAGCCTTCTGGGGGCTAGCGGCGAGACCCAGTACTTC; CDR3: CASSLLGASGETQYF
V: TRBV6-1; J: TRBJ2-7; length: 15; size: NA; D: NA; DNA: TGTGCCAGCAGACCTCGTCCGGGACTCTCCTACGAGCAGTACTTC; CDR3: CASRPRPGLSYEQYF
V: TRBV12-3/TRBV12-4; J: TRBJ2-1; length: 11; size: NA; D: NA; DNA: TGTGCCAGCAGTTCGACTACTGAGCAGTTCTTC; CDR3: CASSSTTEQFF
V: TRBV12-3/TRBV12-4; J: TRBJ2-1; length: 15; size: NA; D: NA; DNA: TGTGCCAGCTGCCTAGCCGGGACCTTCTACAATGAGCAGTTCTTC; CDR3: CASCLAGTFYNEQFF
V: TRBV15; J: TRBJ1-5; length: 15; size: many; D: TRBD1; DNA: TGTGCCACCAGCAGAGATGGGACAGGGGGCCAGCCCCAGCATTTT; CDR3: CATSRDGTGGQPQHF
V: TRBV7-6; J: TRBJ1-5; length: 14; size: NA; D: NA; DNA: TGTGCCAGCAGCTCCCGCCCAGGGGATCAGCCCCAGCATTTT; CDR3: CASSSRPGDQPQHF
V: TRBV7-2; J: TRBJ2-3; length: 12; size: NA; D: NA; DNA: TGTGCCAGCAGCGTCCCAAGGGATACGCAGTATTTT; CDR3: CASSVPRDTQYF
V: TRBV7-2; J: TRBJ2-1; length: 16; size: once; D: NA; DNA: TGTGCCAGCAGTAGCTCAGGGAGATGGCCAATTGGTGAGCAGTTCTTC; CDR3: CASSSSGRWPIGEQFF